A selection of T cell receptor beta chains follows, all from one sample in a study of T cell changes during pregnancy in multiple sclerosis. Method: immunoSEQ multiplex PCR; TCRdb's copy keeps in-frame clones and lacks some. Of over 100,000 clones listed, about 93% were seen once; the top ten hold less than 2%. The sample here was peripheral blood, taken in the third trimester of pregnancy. The receptors shown here come from a female donor with multiple sclerosis, enrolled in a pregnancy study. Each CDR3 is given with its conserved first and last residue. D genes are given only for firm matches. Not every row has a clone size; where given, it reads once, few, many or a size class.

v_gene: TRBV5-1
j_gene: TRBJ2-2
abundance: NA
d_gene: NA
CDR3aa: CASSLGQVAGELFF
CDR3nt: TGCGCCAGCAGCTTGGGGCAGGTCGCCGGGGAGCTGTTTTTT

v_gene: TRBV5-1
j_gene: TRBJ2-5
abundance: NA
d_gene: TRBD2
CDR3aa: CASSLGAGGPYQETQYF
CDR3nt: TGCGCCAGCAGCTTGGGAGCGGGAGGGCCGTACCAAGAGACCCAGTACTTC

v_gene: TRBV5-1
j_gene: TRBJ2-2
abundance: NA
d_gene: NA
CDR3aa: CASSFRAGELFF
CDR3nt: TGCGCCAGCAGCTTTCGGGCCGGGGAGCTGTTTTTT

v_gene: TRBV11-2
j_gene: TRBJ2-7
abundance: NA
d_gene: NA
CDR3aa: CASSLESLFSYEQYF
CDR3nt: TGTGCCAGCAGCTTAGAATCCCTCTTCTCCTACGAGCAGTACTTC

v_gene: TRBV7-6
j_gene: TRBJ1-2
abundance: few
d_gene: NA
CDR3aa: CASSPEWGNSGYGYTF
CDR3nt: TGTGCCAGCAGCCCGGAGTGGGGCAACTCGGGCTATGGCTACACCTTC

v_gene: TRBV13
j_gene: TRBJ1-3
abundance: NA
d_gene: NA
CDR3aa: CASSFTDSSGNTIYF
CDR3nt: TGTGCCAGCAGCTTTACGGACAGCTCTGGAAACACCATATATTTT

v_gene: TRBV5-3
j_gene: TRBJ2-2
abundance: NA
d_gene: NA
CDR3aa: CARSLERGTGLDGELFF
CDR3nt: TGTGCCAGAAGCTTGGAGCGGGGAACAGGGTTGGACGGGGAGCTGTTTTTT

v_gene: TRBV5-6
j_gene: TRBJ2-6
abundance: NA
d_gene: NA
CDR3aa: CASSLGSSGANVLTF
CDR3nt: TGTGCCAGCAGCTTGGGGAGCTCTGGGGCCAACGTCCTGACTTTC

v_gene: TRBV10-3
j_gene: TRBJ2-2
abundance: NA
d_gene: TRBD1
CDR3aa: CAISDSDRGQAGELFF
CDR3nt: TGTGCCATCAGTGATTCCGACAGGGGGCAGGCCGGGGAGCTGTTTTTT

v_gene: TRBV30
j_gene: TRBJ2-6
abundance: NA
d_gene: NA
CDR3aa: CAWRQDSGANVLTF
CDR3nt: TGTGCCTGGAGGCAGGACTCTGGGGCCAACGTCCTGACTTTC

v_gene: TRBV11-2
j_gene: TRBJ2-3
abundance: once
d_gene: NA
CDR3aa: CASSLAGRGDTQYF
CDR3nt: TGTGCCAGCAGCTTAGCGGGACGGGGGGATACGCAGTATTTT

v_gene: TRBV12-5
j_gene: TRBJ1-2
abundance: NA
d_gene: TRBD1
CDR3aa: CASGLAQGQGVVGYTF
CDR3nt: TGTGCTAGTGGTTTGGCCCAAGGACAGGGGGTCGTTGGCTACACCTTC

v_gene: TRBV27
j_gene: TRBJ2-2
abundance: NA
d_gene: TRBD1
CDR3aa: CASRTGPTGELFF
CDR3nt: TGTGCCAGCAGGACAGGGCCCACCGGGGAGCTGTTTTTT